This T cell receptor (beta chain) was identified during a study of blood T cell repertoires in COVID-19. The wider study: The United States, Italy and Spain were the sources of the acute and convalescent COVID-19 samples.

Germline V gene data show CDR1 as LNHNV and CDR2 as YYDKDF (reference sequence). This CDR3 comprises 17 residues. V lost 2 bases and J lost 8; bases outside the gene matches: 13. Repertoires were generated with immunoSEQ multiplex PCR, while TCRdb's copy carries only in-frame clones and drops some. This table holds tens of thousands of clones, roughly 90% found once. The gene calls are TRBV15 and TRBJ2-2; 8 bases map to TRBD1. Specimen: peripheral blood. The clonotype originates from a man aged 50 or older with acute or convalescent COVID-19. The CDR3 nucleotides are TGTGCCACCAGCAGAAAGAGACAGGGGAGGACCCCGGGGGAGCTGTTTTTT. It codes for CATSRKRQGRTPGELFF.